These 10 T cell receptor beta chains came from one sample sequenced in a study of shared clonotypes between healthy human individuals. TCRdb's table, derived via immunoSEQ multiplex PCR, lists solely in-frame clones and lacks some. The sample has approximately 1,000,000 clones; around 77% are singletons. Specimen: memory CD4+ T cells from PBMCs. Indicated subset: CD45RA-negative fraction. Receptor source: a man aged 18-30 years in good health. Some clones in this sample may be carry-over from other donors' samples.

The V and J genes are TRBV19 and TRBJ1-5; 7 bases match TRBD1. After removal of 4 bases from V and 2 bases from J, the junction contained 5 bases not matched to a gene. This CDR3 is built from 15 residues. CDR1 is LNHDA, CDR2 SQIVND, per germline (reference sequence). In DNA form, the CDR3 reads TGTGCCAGTAGTAGATACAGGGGCGGCAATCAGCCCCAGCATTTT. Translated, it gives CASSRYRGGNQPQHF.

This clone was picked up a small number of times. The rearrangement links TRBV19 to TRBJ1-2; D ambiguous. V was clipped by 2 bases and J by 4 bases, with 11 bases between them. CDR1 and CDR2 (germline): LNHDA, SQIVND (reference sequence). The CDR3 runs 14 residues. The CDR3 DNA reads as TGTGCCAGTAGTATACTAGCGGTGACCTATGGCTACACCTTC. Translation gives CASSILAVTYGYTF.

V usage is TRBV6-1 and J usage is TRBJ1-1, with a possible D match to TRBD1 (5 bases). Germline values: CDR1 MNHNS, CDR2 SASEGT. V was cut by 7 bases and J by 4 bases, with 16 bases left in between. The CDR3 is made up of 14 amino acids. CDR3 residues: CASNQQALTTEAFF. CDR3 sequence (DNA): TGTGCCAGCAACCAACAGGCTTTGACCACTGAAGCTTTCTTT.

This clone was detected only once. V gene TRBV27 combines with J gene TRBJ2-1, with 14 bases lining up with TRBD2. This CDR3 has 16 amino acids. Losses at the gene ends were 5 bases for V and 7 bases for J; bases not matched to a gene: 7. Germline V CDR1 and CDR2: MNHEY, SMNVEV (reference sequence). The CDR3 reads CASSPGTSGSRNEQFF. The CDR3 region has the DNA TGTGCCAGCAGTCCGGGGACTAGCGGGAGTCGGAATGAGCAGTTCTTC.

This clone has just a few counts. The rearrangement joins TRBV5-1 to TRBJ1-1, with a possible D match to TRBD1 (6 bases). CDR1 and CDR2 (germline): SGHRS, YFSETQ. The CDR3 has 15 amino acids. Trimming cost V 1 base and J 6 bases, with 16 bases left between them. CDR3 DNA: TGCGCCAGCAGCTTGTGGGGGCCCCGTGAGGCTGAAGCTTTCTTT. Protein product: CASSLWGPREAEAFF.

This chain uses TRBV10-3 with TRBJ1-2; 10 nucleotides match TRBD1. This CDR3 comprises 14 residues. Looked up from germline, CDR1 is ENHRY and CDR2 is SYGVKD. J gave up 8 bases and V 5 bases, and 8 bases lay outside the gene matches. DNA for the CDR3: TGTGCCATCAGTCTAGGACAGGGGGAAGTCGGCTACACCTTC. Encoded protein: CAISLGQGEVGYTF.

The gene calls are TRBV7-2 and TRBJ1-2; D may be TRBD1 (6 bases). CDR1 and CDR2 from the germline V gene are SGHTA and FQGNSA. This CDR3 is 15 amino acids long. The V end was cut by 5 bases, the J end by 8 bases, with 21 bases between. The chain's CDR3 is CASSPKGGGYEGYTF. Here the CDR3 DNA reads TGTGCCAGCAGCCCAAAAGGGGGTGGGTATGAGGGCTACACCTTC.

This clone was seen only a few times. The chain couples TRBV7-3 to TRBJ1-1; a weak D match, TRBD1 (5 bases). The germline CDR1 and CDR2 sequences are SGHTA and FQGTGA. The ends were cut back, 6 bases at V and 4 bases at J, with 12 bases in the middle. The CDR3 is 13 residues long. The CDR3 coding sequence is TGTGCCAGCAGGGACTCGGGGGGCACTGAAGCTTTCTTT. Amino acids: CASRDSGGTEAFF.

This clone was counted ten times or more. This chain links TRBV29-1 with TRBJ2-1, with 7 bases fitting TRBD2. The CDR3 contains 11 residues. V shed 7 bases and J 8 bases; nucleotides not matched to a gene: 5. CDR1 SQVTM and CDR2 ANQGSEA come from the germline V gene. In DNA form, the CDR3 reads TGCAGCGGGACTAGTATGGATGAGCAGTTCTTC. This codes for CSGTSMDEQFF.

The chain uses TRBV7-9 and TRBJ1-4, with unresolved D. The CDR3 length is 14 residues. V shed 4 bases and J shed 8 bases, with 14 bases lying between them. Germline CDR1 is SEHNR and CDR2 is FQNEAQ (reference sequence). The CDR3 nucleotides read TGTGCCAGCAGCTCTGGAATTGGGAGAGAAAAACTGTTTTTT. Residues: CASSSGIGREKLFF. Looking up the rest from reference TRBV7-9 and TRBJ1-4 gives the full variable domain: DTGVSQNPRHKITKRGQNVTFRCDPISEHNRLYWYRQTLGQGPEFLTYFQNEAQLEKSRLLSDRFSAERPKGSFSTLEIQRTEQGDSAMYLCASSSGIGREKLFFGSGTQLSVL.